This is a list of T cell receptor beta chains from one sample in a study of blood T cell repertoires in COVID-19. The method was immunoSEQ multiplex PCR; TCRdb's version includes in-frame clones alone and lacks a portion of them. The sample includes approximately 190,000 clones, approximately 82% of them seen just once. The sample comprised peripheral blood. These receptors all stem from a human donor with acute or convalescent COVID-19. The donor label of this sample is uncertain. Both conserved end residues are part of each CDR3. A D gene is named only where the DNA matches it firmly. The listing skips clone size in some rows; elsewhere it reads once, few, many or a size class.

V gene: TRBV3-1/TRBV3-2; J gene: TRBJ2-1; clone size: few; D gene: NA; CDR3 DNA: TGTGCCAGCAGCCAAAGGGTACTAGCTAACAATGAGCAGTTCTTC; CDR3 protein: CASSQRVLANNEQFF
V gene: TRBV28; J gene: TRBJ2-5; clone size: NA; D gene: NA; CDR3 DNA: TGTGCCAGCAGCCTAGGGGTTCGGGAGACCCAGTACTTC; CDR3 protein: CASSLGVRETQYF
V gene: TRBV27; J gene: TRBJ2-6; clone size: few; D gene: TRBD2; CDR3 DNA: TGTGCCAGCAGTTTGTTGGCGGGAGGGCCCTCGGGGGGGGCCAACGTCCTGACTTTC; CDR3 protein: CASSLLAGGPSGGANVLTF
V gene: TRBV10-3; J gene: TRBJ1-1; clone size: few; D gene: TRBD1; CDR3 DNA: TGTGCCATCAGTGGACAGGGGGGGAGTGGCACTGAAGCTTTCTTT; CDR3 protein: CAISGQGGSGTEAFF
V gene: TRBV6-2/TRBV6-3; J gene: TRBJ1-5; clone size: NA; D gene: NA; CDR3 DNA: TGTGCCAGCAGTTATGCAGGGTGGGGCAATCAGCCCCAGCATTTT; CDR3 protein: CASSYAGWGNQPQHF
V gene: TRBV7-2; J gene: TRBJ2-4; clone size: many; D gene: NA; CDR3 DNA: TGTGCCAGCAGCTCAGGGTCTGGAAACATTCAGTACTTC; CDR3 protein: CASSSGSGNIQYF
V gene: TRBV29-1; J gene: TRBJ2-1; clone size: once; D gene: NA; CDR3 DNA: TGCAGCGTTCAGGGTTACAATGAGCAGTTCTTC; CDR3 protein: CSVQGYNEQFF
V gene: TRBV27; J gene: TRBJ2-1; clone size: few; D gene: TRBD2; CDR3 DNA: TGTGCCAGCAGTAGACCGGGACTAGCGGGGAATGAGCAGTTCTTC; CDR3 protein: CASSRPGLAGNEQFF
V gene: TRBV6-6; J gene: TRBJ2-1; clone size: NA; D gene: TRBD2; CDR3 DNA: TGTGCCAGCAGTCAAGCGGGAGGGAAAACCTACAATGAGCAGTTCTTC; CDR3 protein: CASSQAGGKTYNEQFF
V gene: TRBV6-6; J gene: TRBJ2-6; clone size: NA; D gene: TRBD2; CDR3 DNA: TGTGCCAGCAGTCGGGGACTAGCGGGAACTGGGGCCAACGTCCTGACTTTC; CDR3 protein: CASSRGLAGTGANVLTF
V gene: TRBV9; J gene: TRBJ1-3; clone size: NA; D gene: NA; CDR3 DNA: TGTGCCAGCAGCGCCGGGGGTTCAGGAAACACCATATATTTT; CDR3 protein: CASSAGGSGNTIYF
V gene: TRBV9; J gene: TRBJ1-6; clone size: NA; D gene: NA; CDR3 DNA: TGTGCCAGCAGCGTAACAGGGTCTGTTAATTCACCCCTCCACTTT; CDR3 protein: CASSVTGSVNSPLHF
V gene: TRBV6-1; J gene: TRBJ2-5; clone size: few; D gene: NA; CDR3 DNA: TGTGCCAGCAGTGAAGAAGAGGGTGGCAGGGGCGCAAAAGAGACCCAGTACTTC; CDR3 protein: CASSEEEGGRGAKETQYF
V gene: TRBV5-6; J gene: TRBJ2-7; clone size: NA; D gene: TRBD1; CDR3 DNA: TGTGCCAGCAGCTTGACGGGACAGGGATTTGATGGTACGGACGAGCAGTACTTC; CDR3 protein: CASSLTGQGFDGTDEQYF
V gene: TRBV5-1; J gene: TRBJ1-2; clone size: NA; D gene: NA; CDR3 DNA: TGCGCCAGCGCAGGGGAAAGCTATGGCTACACCTTC; CDR3 protein: CASAGESYGYTF
V gene: TRBV5-1; J gene: TRBJ1-4; clone size: NA; D gene: NA; CDR3 DNA: TGCGCCAGCAGCTTGACAGGGAATAATGAAAAACTGTTTTTT; CDR3 protein: CASSLTGNNEKLFF
V gene: TRBV18; J gene: TRBJ2-7; clone size: NA; D gene: NA; CDR3 DNA: TGTGCCAGCTCGCAGGACAGAGGTTTGACCGAGCAGTACTTC; CDR3 protein: CASSQDRGLTEQYF
V gene: TRBV24-1; J gene: TRBJ1-2; clone size: NA; D gene: TRBD1; CDR3 DNA: TGTGCCACCAGTGACTCCGGGACAGGGGGCCATGGCTACACCTTC; CDR3 protein: CATSDSGTGGHGYTF
V gene: TRBV20-1; J gene: TRBJ2-5; clone size: NA; D gene: TRBD2; CDR3 DNA: TGCAGTGCTAGTCCGGGGGGGAGGGCTCCCGGGGAGACCCAGTACTTC; CDR3 protein: CSASPGGRAPGETQYF
V gene: TRBV5-1; J gene: TRBJ2-7; clone size: few; D gene: NA; CDR3 DNA: TGCGCCAGCAGCTTTGGGGGGTTGTCCTACGAGCAGTACTTC; CDR3 protein: CASSFGGLSYEQYF
V gene: TRBV29-1; J gene: TRBJ2-5; clone size: once; D gene: TRBD2; CDR3 DNA: TGCAGCGTTGAAGTTTCTAGCGGGAGGGCCGGGGAGACCCAGTACTTC; CDR3 protein: CSVEVSSGRAGETQYF
V gene: TRBV9; J gene: TRBJ1-2; clone size: NA; D gene: NA; CDR3 DNA: TGTGCCAGCAGCGCCCGAGGGGGGAGGGATGGCTACACCTTC; CDR3 protein: CASSARGGRDGYTF
V gene: TRBV12-3/TRBV12-4; J gene: TRBJ1-2; clone size: NA; D gene: NA; CDR3 DNA: TGTGCCAGCAGTCCCCGACAGTCCTATGGCTACACCTTC; CDR3 protein: CASSPRQSYGYTF
V gene: TRBV2; J gene: TRBJ2-3; clone size: NA; D gene: TRBD1; CDR3 DNA: TGTGCCAGCAGTGCTCCCCGGGACAGGCCCACAGATACGCAGTATTTT; CDR3 protein: CASSAPRDRPTDTQYF
V gene: TRBV19; J gene: TRBJ1-1; clone size: NA; D gene: NA; CDR3 DNA: TGTGCCAGTAGTATAGAGACAGACCATCCGCCGGCTTTCTTT; CDR3 protein: CASSIETDHPPAFF
V gene: TRBV6-2/TRBV6-3; J gene: TRBJ2-5; clone size: NA; D gene: TRBD1; CDR3 DNA: TGTGCCAGCAGTGACCCGGGACAGGGTACGCGGTTGGCCCAGTACTTC; CDR3 protein: CASSDPGQGTRLAQYF
V gene: TRBV2; J gene: TRBJ1-2; clone size: NA; D gene: TRBD1; CDR3 DNA: TGTGCCAGCAGTGGGGGGACAGGTGCCCGATTCTCCTATGGCTACACCTTC; CDR3 protein: CASSGGTGARFSYGYTF
V gene: TRBV28; J gene: TRBJ1-2; clone size: NA; D gene: NA; CDR3 DNA: TGTGCCAGCAGTTTAGGTCACAGCTCCTATGGCTACACCTTC; CDR3 protein: CASSLGHSSYGYTF
V gene: TRBV6-2/TRBV6-3; J gene: TRBJ2-7; clone size: NA; D gene: NA; CDR3 DNA: TGTGCCAGCAGTTACCTCGGGCAGGGTCCCGAGCAGTACTTC; CDR3 protein: CASSYLGQGPEQYF
V gene: TRBV7-9; J gene: TRBJ1-4; clone size: NA; D gene: NA; CDR3 DNA: TGTGCCAGCAGCTTACTGGGGGCGGGTGAAAAACTGTTTTTT; CDR3 protein: CASSLLGAGEKLFF
V gene: TRBV7-9; J gene: TRBJ2-1; clone size: once; D gene: NA; CDR3 DNA: TGTGCCAGCAGCCGACCCACTTCCCCGGGCAATGAGCAGTTCTTC; CDR3 protein: CASSRPTSPGNEQFF
V gene: TRBV25-1; J gene: TRBJ1-4; clone size: NA; D gene: NA; CDR3 DNA: TGTGCCTCCCGAGCCACTAATGAAAAACTGTTTTTT; CDR3 protein: CASRATNEKLFF
V gene: TRBV9; J gene: TRBJ2-5; clone size: NA; D gene: NA; CDR3 DNA: TGTGCCAGCGCCTTGAGCGACGGCAGGGCGGCGGAGACCCAGTACTTC; CDR3 protein: CASALSDGRAAETQYF
V gene: TRBV5-1; J gene: TRBJ1-1; clone size: NA; D gene: NA; CDR3 DNA: TGCGCCAGCAGCCCCGAAGGGGCCGTTAACACTGAAGCTTTCTTT; CDR3 protein: CASSPEGAVNTEAFF
V gene: TRBV12-3/TRBV12-4; J gene: TRBJ2-1; clone size: NA; D gene: NA; CDR3 DNA: TGTGCCAGCAGTTCCCGGGACTGGAATGAGCAGTTCTTC; CDR3 protein: CASSSRDWNEQFF
V gene: TRBV11-2; J gene: TRBJ2-2; clone size: NA; D gene: TRBD2; CDR3 DNA: TGTGCCAGCAGCTTAGGGACTAGCGGAGCGAACACCGGGGAGCTGTTTTTT; CDR3 protein: CASSLGTSGANTGELFF
V gene: TRBV27; J gene: TRBJ1-4; clone size: NA; D gene: NA; CDR3 DNA: TGTGCCAGCAGTTCGGGGTTCGGAAAACTGTTTTTT; CDR3 protein: CASSSGFGKLFF
V gene: TRBV5-1; J gene: TRBJ1-6; clone size: NA; D gene: TRBD1; CDR3 DNA: TGCGCCAGCAGCCCTACAGGGGATTTTTGGAATTCACCCCTCCACTTT; CDR3 protein: CASSPTGDFWNSPLHF
V gene: TRBV4-1; J gene: TRBJ2-3; clone size: NA; D gene: NA; CDR3 DNA: TGCGCCAGCAGCCGCAGTCGTCCGGGACAAGGCACAGATACGCAGTATTTT; CDR3 protein: CASSRSRPGQGTDTQYF
V gene: TRBV19; J gene: TRBJ2-6; clone size: NA; D gene: NA; CDR3 DNA: TGTGCCAGCAGAGGGACACCTGGCTCTGGGGCCAACGTCCTGACTTTC; CDR3 protein: CASRGTPGSGANVLTF
V gene: TRBV6-5; J gene: TRBJ1-2; clone size: NA; D gene: TRBD1; CDR3 DNA: TGTGCCAGCGTGACAGGGTCCGTCTATGGCTACACCTTC; CDR3 protein: CASVTGSVYGYTF
V gene: TRBV29-1; J gene: TRBJ2-3; clone size: NA; D gene: NA; CDR3 DNA: TGCAGCGCCCTCGGGTCTCTAACTAGCACAGATACGCAGTATTTT; CDR3 protein: CSALGSLTSTDTQYF
V gene: TRBV5-1; J gene: TRBJ1-2; clone size: few; D gene: TRBD1; CDR3 DNA: TGCGCCAGCAGCTTGGGGGGGACAGTCAACTATGGCTACACCTTC; CDR3 protein: CASSLGGTVNYGYTF
V gene: TRBV12-3/TRBV12-4; J gene: TRBJ2-3; clone size: once; D gene: NA; CDR3 DNA: TGTGCCAGCAGTTTCGGGGCAGATACGCAGTATTTT; CDR3 protein: CASSFGADTQYF
V gene: TRBV1; J gene: TRBJ2-1; clone size: NA; D gene: NA; CDR3 DNA: TGCACCCGCAGGGGGGGGGTAGCGGGATGTTTCATATGGGTCTACAATGAGCAGTTCTTC; CDR3 protein: CTRRGGVAGCFIWVYNEQFF
V gene: TRBV7-9; J gene: TRBJ1-3; clone size: NA; D gene: TRBD1; CDR3 DNA: TGTGCCAGCAGCTTAGGGGGACAGGGGACTGGAAACACCATATATTTT; CDR3 protein: CASSLGGQGTGNTIYF
V gene: TRBV18; J gene: TRBJ2-2; clone size: once; D gene: NA; CDR3 DNA: TGTGCCAGCTCACCACCATCTACCGGGGAGCTGTTTTTT; CDR3 protein: CASSPPSTGELFF
V gene: TRBV19; J gene: TRBJ2-2; clone size: NA; D gene: NA; CDR3 DNA: TGTGCCAGTAGACTAGCAACGAACACCGGGGAGCTGTTTTTT; CDR3 protein: CASRLATNTGELFF
V gene: TRBV7-8; J gene: TRBJ1-1; clone size: NA; D gene: TRBD1; CDR3 DNA: TGTGCCAGCAGCGGACAGGGAGAGTATGCTGAAGCTTTCTTT; CDR3 protein: CASSGQGEYAEAFF
V gene: TRBV19; J gene: TRBJ2-1; clone size: NA; D gene: NA; CDR3 DNA: TGTGCCAGTAGTATCTTTGGTAAATCGGGCAATGAGCAGTTCTTC; CDR3 protein: CASSIFGKSGNEQFF
V gene: TRBV19; J gene: TRBJ1-1; clone size: NA; D gene: NA; CDR3 DNA: TGTGCCAGTAGGAAGGAGGGATGGGGCCCTGAAGCTTTCTTT; CDR3 protein: CASRKEGWGPEAFF
V gene: TRBV10-1; J gene: TRBJ2-3; clone size: few; D gene: TRBD2; CDR3 DNA: TGCGCCAGCAGTATCCTAGCGGGAGTCACAGATACGCAGTATTTT; CDR3 protein: CASSILAGVTDTQYF
V gene: TRBV11-2; J gene: TRBJ2-5; clone size: NA; D gene: NA; CDR3 DNA: TGTGCCAGCAAGAGCGGCGGAGAGACCCAGTACTTC; CDR3 protein: CASKSGGETQYF
V gene: TRBV5-8; J gene: TRBJ2-1; clone size: NA; D gene: TRBD1; CDR3 DNA: TGTGCCAGCAGCCCCGGGACAGGAGGATACAATGAGCAGTTCTTC; CDR3 protein: CASSPGTGGYNEQFF
V gene: TRBV19; J gene: TRBJ2-1; clone size: NA; D gene: TRBD2; CDR3 DNA: TGTGCCAGTAGGCGGGGGACTAACAACAATGAGCAGTTCTTC; CDR3 protein: CASRRGTNNNEQFF